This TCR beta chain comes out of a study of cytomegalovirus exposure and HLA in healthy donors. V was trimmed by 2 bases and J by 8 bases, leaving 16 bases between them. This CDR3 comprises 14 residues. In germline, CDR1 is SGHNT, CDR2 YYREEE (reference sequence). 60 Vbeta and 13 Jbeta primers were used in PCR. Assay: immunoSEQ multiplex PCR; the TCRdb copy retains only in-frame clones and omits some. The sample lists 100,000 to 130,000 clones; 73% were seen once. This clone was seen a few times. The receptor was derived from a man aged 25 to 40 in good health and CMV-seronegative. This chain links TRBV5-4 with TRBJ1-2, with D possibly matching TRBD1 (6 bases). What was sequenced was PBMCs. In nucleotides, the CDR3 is TGTGCCAGCAGCTTAGTCGGACAGCTACGGGGCTACACCTTC. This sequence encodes CASSLVGQLRGYTF.